The T cell receptor beta chain described here comes from a study of spatial heterogeneity in lung cancer. CDR3 size: 15 residues. Germline trimming cut 3 bases from V and 3 bases from J; bases unmatched to any gene: 3. The sample's time point: sample taken at primary tumor resection. Tumor, nontumor lung or frozen PBMC supplied whole RNA that was sequenced unsorted. Untreated early-stage non-small cell lung cancer patients, roughly 75 in total, were the donors. All TCR cDNA molecules were individually tagged with a unique molecular identifier. TCRdb fed the 5' RACE reads into MiXCR, producing one record per CDR3 protein. This sample has around 11,000 distinct CDR3 sequences, with roughly 4% found just once. This clonotype was seen repeatedly, ten times or more. Since it is a stray read in a library aimed at alpha chains, this beta chain has a size that is not meaningful.

Sequenced here: normal lung tissue next to the tumor, sampled at surgery. This rearrangement joins TRBV12-3 or TRBV12-4 to TRBJ2-3; 10 bases are shared with TRBD2. This clonotype was sampled from a male donor with early-stage non-small cell lung cancer. The CDR3 region has the DNA TGTGCCAGCAGTTTTGGACTAGCGGTTACAGATACGCAGTATTTT. Translation: CASSFGLAVTDTQYF.